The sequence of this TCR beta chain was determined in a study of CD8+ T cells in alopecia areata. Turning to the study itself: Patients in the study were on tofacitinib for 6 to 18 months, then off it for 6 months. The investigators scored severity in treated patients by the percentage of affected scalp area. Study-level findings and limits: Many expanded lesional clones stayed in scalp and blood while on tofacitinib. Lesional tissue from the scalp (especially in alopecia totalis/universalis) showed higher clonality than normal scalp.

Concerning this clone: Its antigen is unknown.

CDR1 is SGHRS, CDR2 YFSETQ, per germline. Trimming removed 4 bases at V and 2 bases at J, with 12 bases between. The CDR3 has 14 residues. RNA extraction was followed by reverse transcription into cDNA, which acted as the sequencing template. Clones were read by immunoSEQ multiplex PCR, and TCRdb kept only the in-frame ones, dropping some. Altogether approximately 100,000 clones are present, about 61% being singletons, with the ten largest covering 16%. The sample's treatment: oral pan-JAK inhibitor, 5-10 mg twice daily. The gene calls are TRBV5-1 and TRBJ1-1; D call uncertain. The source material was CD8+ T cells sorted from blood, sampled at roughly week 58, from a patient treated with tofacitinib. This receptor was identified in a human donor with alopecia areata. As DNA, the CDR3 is TGCGCCAGCAGCCCCCTGGGAGATAACACTGAAGCTTTCTTT. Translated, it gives CASSPLGDNTEAFF.